Shown below are 28 T cell receptor beta chains from a single sample sequenced in a study of blood T cell repertoires in COVID-19 (dated by TCRdb to 2020 to 2021). The method behind the library was the immunoSEQ multiplex PCR assay. The immuneACCESS repertoire file appears here via TCRdb, limited to in-frame rearrangements. These files lack a portion of the clones; in checked studies, under half of the deficit traces to unresolved V genes, and the cause of the others is not known. The sample yields fewer than 150,000 clones; roughly four fifths were counted once. In total, the top ten clones hold 15% to 20% of the sample. Material: PBMCs or T cells enriched from blood (not recorded which). The receptors were gathered from a man in his thirties or forties who had recovered from COVID-19.

J is TRBJ2-2 and V is TRBV5-4, with 9 bases fitting TRBD2. After removal of 4 bases from V and 0 bases from J, the junction contained 4 bases not matched to a gene. Germline CDR1 reads SGHNT; CDR2 reads YYREEE (reference sequence). The CDR3 is 16 amino acids. The CDR3 reads CASSKPSGANTGELFF. As DNA, the CDR3 is TGTGCCAGCAGCAAACCTAGCGGGGCGAACACCGGGGAGCTGTTTTTT.

The V and J genes are TRBV29-1 and TRBJ1-2; D is ambiguous. The germline V gene has CDR1 SQVTM and CDR2 ANQGSEA. The V and J ends lost 0 bases and 2 bases respectively, with 4 bases between them. The CDR3 is made up of 12 amino acids. CDR3 nucleotide sequence: TGCAGCGTTGAAGAAGCCAACTATGGCTACACCTTC. Translating it yields CSVEEANYGYTF. Looking up the rest from reference TRBV29-1 and TRBJ1-2 gives the full variable domain: SAVISQKPSRDICQRGTSLTIQCQVDSQVTMMFWYRQQPGQSLTLIATANQGSEATYESGFVIDKFPISRPNLTFSTLTVSNMSPEDSSIYLCSVEEANYGYTFGSGTRLTVV.

This clone has a single count. The chain carries TRBV9 and TRBJ2-3; tentative D call: TRBD1 (5 bases). The CDR3 sequence is 15 residues long. V was pared by 4 bases and J by 4 bases, with 16 bases between. Looked up from germline, CDR1 is SGDLS and CDR2 is YYNGEE. The CDR3 spells CASSTGHIEPDTQYF. CDR3 in DNA: TGTGCCAGCAGCACTGGACACATAGAGCCAGATACGCAGTATTTT.

V and J are TRBV5-3 and TRBJ2-7, with a tentative D call TRBD1 (6 bases). TRBV5-3 is an open reading frame, and its role is uncertain. V was clipped by 1 base and J by 8 bases, with 19 bases between them. The CDR3 loop spans 15 amino acids. CDR3 loop: CARSLRIGTPSKQYV. CDR3 coding DNA: TGTGCCAGAAGCTTGAGGATCGGGACACCAAGTAAGCAGTACGTC.

J is TRBJ2-7 and V is TRBV29-1; 7 bases agree with TRBD2. Germline CDR1 reads SQVTM; CDR2 reads ANQGSEA. V was clipped by 1 base and J by 3 bases; unmatched bases: 9. This CDR3 region has 15 residues. CDR3 DNA: TGCAGCGTTGAAGGCTTGAGGGAGGGGTACTACGAGCAGTACTTC. This gives the protein CSVEGLREGYYEQYF.

The chain employs TRBV24-1 and TRBJ2-2, with D possibly TRBD2 on 5 matching bases. V lost 0 bases, J lost 2 bases, and 9 bases lay in between. Per germline, CDR1 KGHDR and CDR2 SFDVKD. CDR3 length equals 16 residues. CDR3 sequence reads: CATSDLRGPNTGELFF. For the CDR3, the DNA is TGTGCCACCAGTGATTTGAGAGGGCCAAACACCGGGGAGCTGTTTTTT.

CDR3 DNA sequence: TGTGCCACCAGCAGAGATGAGGGAAGGAGCAATCAGCCCCAGCATTTT. It translates to CATSRDEGRSNQPQHF. The rearrangement joins TRBV15 to TRBJ1-5, with D uncertain. V was clipped by 0 bases and J by 1 base, with 10 bases between them. The CDR3 is 16 residues long. Per germline, CDR1 LNHNV and CDR2 YYDKDF (reference sequence).

In nucleotides, the CDR3 is TGTGCCAGCAGCGTAGGGCCGAGCACAGATACGCAGTATTTT. Translating it yields CASSVGPSTDTQYF. The J gene is TRBJ2-3, the V gene TRBV9; D not certain. Per germline, CDR1 SGDLS and CDR2 YYNGEE. This CDR3 comprises 14 residues. Trimming shortened V by 0 bases and J by 0 bases, and 5 bases separated the two germline ends.

In DNA, the CDR3 is TGTGCCAGCAGTTACGCTAGCGGGATTTACGAGCAGTACTTC. Amino acids: CASSYASGIYEQYF. This sequence joins TRBV6-5 and TRBJ2-7; TRBD2 matches 9 bases. The CDR3 is made up of 14 amino acids. Per germline, CDR1 MNHEY and CDR2 SVGAGI. The V segment lost 2 bases and the J segment 4 bases; nucleotides outside the gene matches: 3.

The chain is built from TRBV7-9 and TRBJ2-3; 8 nucleotides match TRBD2. Losses at the gene ends were 3 bases for V and 2 bases for J; bases not matched to a gene: 4. The germline V gene has CDR1 SEHNR and CDR2 FQNEAQ (reference sequence). The CDR3 covers 15 residues. The CDR3 region has the DNA TGTGCCAGCAGCTTGAGTAGCGGGGTCACAGATACGCAGTATTTT. Its protein is CASSLSSGVTDTQYF. Combining the CDR3 with reference TRBV7-9 and TRBJ2-3 gives the whole variable domain DTGVSQNPRHKITKRGQNVTFRCDPISEHNRLYWYRQTLGQGPEFLTYFQNEAQLEKSRLLSDRFSAERPKGSFSTLEIQRTEQGDSAMYLCASSLSSGVTDTQYFGPGTRLTVL.

The chain is built from TRBV20-1 and TRBJ1-2; TRBD1 matches at 7 bases. V lost 3 bases, J lost 2 bases, and 6 bases stayed unmatched. Looked up from germline, CDR1 is DFQATT and CDR2 is SNEGSKA (reference sequence). The CDR3 has 14 amino acids. Written as DNA, the CDR3 is TGCAGTGCTAGTGAGGGGGCCCCGAACTATGGCTACACCTTC. Residues: CSASEGAPNYGYTF.

This clone was seen more than once but under ten times. The genes are TRBV19 and TRBJ1-3, with D perhaps TRBD1 (5 bases). Germline V CDR1 and CDR2: LNHDA, SQIVND (reference sequence). Trimming left V 3 bases short and J 4 bases short, with 10 bases between. This CDR3 region has 14 residues. CDR3 loop: CASSIQGLGNTIYF. CDR3 DNA: TGTGCCAGTAGTATCCAGGGCCTCGGAAACACCATATATTTT.

The V and J genes are TRBV5-1 and TRBJ2-3, with D tentatively TRBD2 (6 bases). Germline assignment: CDR1 SGHRS and CDR2 YFSETQ. The CDR3 covers 15 residues. V was clipped by 0 bases and J by 2 bases, with 10 bases between them. CDR3 in amino acids: CASSLGGGYTDTQYF. CDR3 nucleotides: TGCGCCAGCAGCTTGGGCGGAGGGTACACAGATACGCAGTATTTT.

In this sample, this clone turned up once. The chain uses TRBV3-1 (or the pseudogene TRBV3-2) and TRBJ2-7, with 9 bases matching TRBD1. The germline V gene encodes CDR1 LGHDT and CDR2 YNNKEL (reference sequence). This CDR3 spans 15 amino acids. V lost 0 bases and J lost 6; bases outside the gene matches: 6. The CDR3, as DNA: TGTGCCAGCAGCCAAGATGGGACAGGGTCGGGCGAGCAGTACTTC. As protein: CASSQDGTGSGEQYF.

The chain couples TRBV14 to TRBJ2-1; 8 nucleotides line up with TRBD2. CDR3 length: 16 amino acids. V lost 2 bases to trimming and J lost 3 bases; unmatched junction nucleotides: 6. Looked up from germline, CDR1 is SGHDN and CDR2 is FVKESK. The CDR3 nucleotides are TGTGCCAGCAGCCAAACAATTAGCGGGGTCTACAATGAGCAGTTCTTC. Its translation is CASSQTISGVYNEQFF.

CDR3 in DNA: TGTGCCAGTAGTATGGGGCCGTCCGGGGAGCTGTTTTTT. The encoded protein is CASSMGPSGELFF. This sequence joins TRBV19 and TRBJ2-2, with D possibly TRBD1 on 5 matching bases. CDR3 length equals 13 residues. The germline V gene has CDR1 LNHDA and CDR2 SQIVND (reference sequence). The V end lost 3 bases, the J end lost 6 bases, and 8 bases lay between the germline ends.

The rearrangement links TRBV19 to TRBJ1-3; 7 bases line up with TRBD1. V was pared by 9 bases and J by 2 bases, with 10 bases of the junction left unmatched. The germline gives CDR1 LNHDA, CDR2 SQIVND (reference sequence). CDR3 length: 15 amino acids. CDR3 in amino acids: CASLQGRRTGNTIYF. The DNA for the CDR3 is TGTGCCAGCTTACAGGGGAGAAGGACTGGAAACACCATATATTTT.

V is TRBV19 and J is TRBJ1-1; 8 positions match TRBD1. V shed 8 bases and J 0 bases; nucleotides not matched to a gene: 5. CDR1 and CDR2 from the germline V gene are LNHDA and SQIVND (reference sequence). The CDR3 spans 14 residues. CDR3 nucleotides: TGTGCCAGTCGAAGGACAGGGATGAACACTGAAGCTTTCTTT. Translating gives CASRRTGMNTEAFF.

In its sample, this clone was seen a few times. V and J are TRBV11-2 and TRBJ2-2; D is unclear. CDR1 and CDR2 from the germline V gene are SGHAT and FQNNGV. V was shortened by 6 bases and J by 4 bases, with 12 bases between the two germline ends. CDR3 size: 14 residues. In DNA form, the CDR3 reads TGTGCCAGCAGACTAACTTCCCCCACCGGGGAGCTGTTTTTT. Amino acids: CASRLTSPTGELFF.

The chain carries TRBV5-1 and TRBJ2-1, with 11 positions matching TRBD2. Looked up from germline, CDR1 is SGHRS and CDR2 is YFSETQ. The CDR3 loop spans 17 amino acids. With 1 base clipped from V and 4 bases from J, the junction kept 7 bases outside the gene matches. The CDR3 sequence is CASSLYQGTSGYNEQFF. Here the CDR3 DNA reads TGCGCCAGCAGCTTGTATCAGGGGACTAGCGGTTACAATGAGCAGTTCTTC.

This sequence joins TRBV5-1 and TRBJ1-1; 11 positions agree with TRBD1. Germline CDR1 reads SGHRS; CDR2 reads YFSETQ. Unmatched junction bases numbered 2, after V lost 4 bases and J lost 3 bases. The CDR3 is 14 residues long. CDR3 sequence (DNA): TGCGCCAGCAGCCCGGGACAGGGGGACACTGAAGCTTTCTTT. Residues: CASSPGQGDTEAFF. The entire variable domain, with the rest obtained from reference TRBV5-1 and TRBJ1-1, is as follows: KAGVTQTPRYLIKTRGQQVTLSCSPISGHRSVSWYQQTPGQGLQFLFEYFSETQRNKGNFPGRFSGRQFSNSRSEMNVSTLELGDSALYLCASSPGQGDTEAFFGQGTRLTVV.

The genes are TRBV3-1 (or the pseudogene TRBV3-2) and TRBJ2-1; 10 bases fit TRBD2. J lost 5 bases, V lost 3 bases, and 10 bases had no gene match. In germline, CDR1 is LGHDT, CDR2 YNNKEL (reference sequence). The CDR3 is made up of 17 amino acids. CDR3 protein: CASSQRVPGTSDNEQFF. Here the CDR3 DNA reads TGTGCCAGCAGCCAGAGGGTCCCCGGGACTAGCGACAATGAGCAGTTCTTC.

This clone showed up just once. The V call is TRBV10-3, the J call TRBJ2-1; TRBD2 agrees at 11 bases. Germline CDR1 and CDR2: ENHRY and SYGVKD. V gave up 3 bases and J gave up 4 bases; unmatched junction bases: 5. The CDR3 is made up of 16 amino acids. CDR3 nucleotides: TGTGCCATCAGTGATAATGGACTAGCGGGTTACAATGAGCAGTTCTTC. It is translated as CAISDNGLAGYNEQFF.

The chain is built from TRBV5-1 and TRBJ1-2, with no clear D. Per the germline V gene, CDR1 is SGHRS and CDR2 is YFSETQ. The germline V and J ends were trimmed by 4 bases and 3 bases, with 13 bases remaining between them. CDR3 length: 14 residues. This CDR3 is CASSPHGSDYGYTF. The CDR3 region has the DNA TGCGCCAGCAGCCCACACGGAAGCGACTATGGCTACACCTTC. Full variable domain (remainder filled in from reference TRBV5-1 and TRBJ1-2): KAGVTQTPRYLIKTRGQQVTLSCSPISGHRSVSWYQQTPGQGLQFLFEYFSETQRNKGNFPGRFSGRQFSNSRSEMNVSTLELGDSALYLCASSPHGSDYGYTFGSGTRLTVV.

V is TRBV19 and J is TRBJ1-5; D call uncertain. Germline CDR1 and CDR2: LNHDA and SQIVND (reference sequence). This CDR3 has 15 amino acids. V was cut by 3 bases and J by 0 bases, with 9 bases left in between. The DNA of the CDR3 is TGTGCCAGTAGTATGACTAGAGATAGCAATCAGCCCCAGCATTTT. Protein: CASSMTRDSNQPQHF.

The chain joins TRBV4-2 to TRBJ2-3; no definite D call. The CDR3 is 14 amino acids. Germline V lookup: CDR1 LGHNA, CDR2 YNFKEQ. The V gene lost 5 bases and the J gene lost 1 base, with 10 bases spanning the gap. The CDR3 sequence: CASSEAAGTDTQYF. CDR3 in DNA: TGTGCCAGCAGCGAGGCAGCTGGCACAGATACGCAGTATTTT.

This clone was observed a handful of times. This sequence joins TRBV7-3 and TRBJ2-2; 10 bases agree with TRBD2. CDR3 size: 17 residues. The germline CDR1 and CDR2 sequences are SGHTA and FQGTGA. J gave up 5 bases and V 0 bases, and 6 bases lay outside the gene matches. The CDR3 nucleotides read TGTGCCAGCAGCTTAACGTTTGGGACTAGCGTAACCGGGGAGCTGTTTTTT. It translates to CASSLTFGTSVTGELFF.

The chain couples TRBV2 to TRBJ2-2; 9 bases agree with TRBD1. Germline V gene data show CDR1 as SNHLY and CDR2 as FYNNEI. This CDR3 has 15 amino acids. Losses at the gene ends were 3 bases for V and 1 base for J; bases not matched to a gene: 0. The CDR3 spells CASSEGQGNTGELFF. The CDR3 bases are TGTGCCAGCAGTGAGGGACAGGGGAACACCGGGGAGCTGTTTTTT.